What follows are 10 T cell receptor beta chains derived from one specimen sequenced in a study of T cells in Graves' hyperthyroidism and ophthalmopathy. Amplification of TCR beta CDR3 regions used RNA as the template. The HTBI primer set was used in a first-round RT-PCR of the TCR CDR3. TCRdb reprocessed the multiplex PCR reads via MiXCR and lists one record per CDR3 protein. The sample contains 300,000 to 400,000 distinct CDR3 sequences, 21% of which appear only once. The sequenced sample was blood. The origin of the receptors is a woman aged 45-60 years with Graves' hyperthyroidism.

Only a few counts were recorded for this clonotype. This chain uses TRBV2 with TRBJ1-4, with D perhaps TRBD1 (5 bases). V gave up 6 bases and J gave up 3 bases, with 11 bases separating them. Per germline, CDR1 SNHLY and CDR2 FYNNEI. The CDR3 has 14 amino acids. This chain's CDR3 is CASRTRGANEKLFF. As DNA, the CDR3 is TGTGCCAGCAGGACAAGGGGTGCTAATGAAAAACTGTTTTTT.

CDR3 nucleotides: TGCGCCAGCAGCTGGACTAGCGGGAGGGCCGGTGAGCAGTTCTTC. It encodes CASSWTSGRAGEQFF. The chain is built from TRBV5-1 and TRBJ2-1, with TRBD2 identical over 15 bases. After removal of 3 bases from V and 9 bases from J, the junction contained 4 bases not matched to a gene. The CDR3 covers 15 residues. Germline V gene data show CDR1 as SGHRS and CDR2 as YFSETQ.

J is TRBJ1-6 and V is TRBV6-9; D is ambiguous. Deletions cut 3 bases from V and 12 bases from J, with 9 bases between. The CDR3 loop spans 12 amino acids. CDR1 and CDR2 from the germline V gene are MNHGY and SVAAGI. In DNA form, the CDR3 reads TGTGCCAGCAGTTACTATCGTGAACCCCTCCACTTT. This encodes CASSYYREPLHF.

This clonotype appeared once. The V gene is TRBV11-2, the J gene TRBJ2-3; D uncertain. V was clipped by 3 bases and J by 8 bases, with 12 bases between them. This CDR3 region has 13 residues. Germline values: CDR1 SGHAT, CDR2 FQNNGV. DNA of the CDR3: TGTGCCAGCAGCTTTCAAGAACTTGGTACGCAGTATTTT. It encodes CASSFQELGTQYF.

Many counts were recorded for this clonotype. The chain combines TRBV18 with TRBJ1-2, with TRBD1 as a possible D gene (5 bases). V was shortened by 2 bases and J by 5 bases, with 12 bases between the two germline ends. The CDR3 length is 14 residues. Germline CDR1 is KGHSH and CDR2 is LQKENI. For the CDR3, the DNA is TGTGCCAGCTCACCAAACCCGGAGGGGTATGGCTACACCTTC. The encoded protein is CASSPNPEGYGYTF.

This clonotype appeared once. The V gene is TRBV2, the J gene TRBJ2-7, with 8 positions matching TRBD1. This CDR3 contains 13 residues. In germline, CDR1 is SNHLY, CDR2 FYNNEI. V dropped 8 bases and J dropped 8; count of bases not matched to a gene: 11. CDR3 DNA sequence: TGTGCCAGCGTTCAGGGACAGGCTTTTAAGCAGTACTTC. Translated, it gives CASVQGQAFKQYF.

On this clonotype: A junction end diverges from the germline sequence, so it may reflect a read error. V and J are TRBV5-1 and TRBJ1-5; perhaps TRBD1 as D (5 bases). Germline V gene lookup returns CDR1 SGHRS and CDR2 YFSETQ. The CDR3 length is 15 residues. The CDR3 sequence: CASSLGGPANQPQHF. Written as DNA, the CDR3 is TGTGCCAGCAGCTTGGGGGGACCCGCGAATCAGCCCCAGCATTTT.

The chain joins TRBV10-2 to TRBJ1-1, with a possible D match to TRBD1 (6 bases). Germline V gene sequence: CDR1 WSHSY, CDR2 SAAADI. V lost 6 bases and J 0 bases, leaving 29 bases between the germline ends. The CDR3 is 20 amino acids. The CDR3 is CASRDIRRSGGQTMNTEAFF. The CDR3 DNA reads TGCGCCAGCAGGGATATACGACGGTCCGGCGGACAGACCATGAACACTGAAGCTTTCTTT.

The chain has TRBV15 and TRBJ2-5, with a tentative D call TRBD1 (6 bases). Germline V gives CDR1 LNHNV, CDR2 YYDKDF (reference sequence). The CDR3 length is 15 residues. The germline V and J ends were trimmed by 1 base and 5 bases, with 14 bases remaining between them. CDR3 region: CATSRAPQGSETQYF. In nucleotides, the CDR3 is TGTGCCACCAGCAGAGCCCCACAGGGATCGGAGACCCAGTACTTC.

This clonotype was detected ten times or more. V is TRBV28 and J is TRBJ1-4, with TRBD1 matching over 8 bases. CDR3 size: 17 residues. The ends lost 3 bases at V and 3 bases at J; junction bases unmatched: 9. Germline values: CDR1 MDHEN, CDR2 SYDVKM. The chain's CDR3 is CASSFYGQGASNEKLFF. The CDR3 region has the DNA TGTGCCAGCAGTTTTTATGGGCAGGGGGCGTCTAATGAAAAACTGTTTTTT.